These 24 T cell receptor beta chains share one sample of origin, sequenced in a study of shared clonotypes between healthy human individuals. Only in-frame clones appear in the TCRdb table, and some are missing; sequencing was by immunoSEQ multiplex PCR. The data contain about 99,000 clones, over 40% of them singletons. Sequencing was done on a sample of PBMCs. Receptors originate from a woman aged 35 to 49 in good health. Some clones in this sample may be carry-over from other donors' samples.

This clone was found many times. The chain employs TRBV6-7 and TRBJ1-4; 8 bases are a match to TRBD1. TRBV6-7 is annotated as an ORF whose role is uncertain. J gave up 0 bases and V 4 bases, and 7 bases lay outside the gene matches. The CDR3 is made up of 17 amino acids. CDR3 protein: CASSSDRAHATNEKLFF. The CDR3 DNA reads TGTGCCAGCAGTTCGGACAGGGCCCATGCAACTAATGAAAAACTGTTTTTT.

The V gene is TRBV6-5, the J gene TRBJ1-2, with D perhaps matching TRBD1 (5 bases). V lost 5 bases and J 4 bases, leaving 8 bases between the germline ends. The CDR3 has 12 amino acids. Germline CDR1 reads MNHEY; CDR2 reads SVGAGI. The CDR3 loop reads CASSPDSYGYTF. The CDR3 bases are TGTGCCAGCAGTCCCGACAGCTATGGCTACACCTTC.

This clone was seen many times. The rearrangement uses TRBV7-2 and TRBJ2-7; D is unclear. Germline loops: CDR1 SGHTA, CDR2 FQGNSA. Trimming pared 1 base from V and 7 bases from J, leaving 11 bases between. This CDR3 comprises 13 residues. As DNA, the CDR3 is TGTGCCAGCAGCTTAGGGTATCAGAGAGAGCAGTACTTC. Translated, it gives CASSLGYQREQYF.

As to this clone: This may be a read error, as it is one base from a much larger clone. V is TRBV2 and J is TRBJ1-5; tentative D call: TRBD1 (5 bases). V was trimmed by 6 bases and J by 9 bases, leaving 15 bases between them. Germline assignment: CDR1 SNHLY and CDR2 FYNNEI. This CDR3 contains 13 residues. In DNA, the CDR3 is TGTGCCAGCAGGGACACCCACTATCGGCCCCAGCATTTT. Protein sequence: CASRDTHYRPQHF. Complete variable domain (other parts from reference TRBV2 and TRBJ1-5): EPEVTQTPSHQVTQMGQEVILRCVPISNHLYFYWYRQILGQKVEFLVSFYNNEISEKSEIFDDQFSVERPDGSNFTLKIRSTKLEDSAMYFCASRDTHYRPQHFGDGTRLSIL.

V usage is TRBV7-8 and J usage is TRBJ2-1; 9 bases align to TRBD1. This CDR3 spans 13 amino acids. V shed 8 bases and J 7 bases; nucleotides not matched to a gene: 6. Looked up from germline, CDR1 is SGHVS and CDR2 is FQNEAQ. CDR3 in amino acids: CASQGQGTNEQFF. CDR3 nucleotide sequence: TGTGCCAGCCAGGGACAGGGTACGAATGAGCAGTTCTTC.

On this clone: Germline and junction disagree at one end, which may indicate a read error. Other nucleotide sequences in the sample specify the same CDR3. The chain couples TRBV30 to TRBJ2-1; D is uncertain. Germline loops: CDR1 GTSNPN, CDR2 SVGIG (reference sequence). The CDR3 extends over 13 amino acids. CDR3 residues: CAWTSPRHNEQFF. The CDR3 nucleotides read TGTGCCTGGACATCCCCCCGGCACAACGAGCAGTTCTTC.

The rearrangement links TRBV27 to TRBJ1-1, with 7 positions matching TRBD1. This CDR3 contains 14 residues. V lost 5 bases and J lost 0; bases outside the gene matches: 3. Germline V gives CDR1 MNHEY, CDR2 SMNVEV (reference sequence). This CDR3 is CASSGTAMNTEAFF. CDR3 nucleotides: TGTGCCAGCAGTGGGACAGCCATGAACACTGAAGCTTTCTTT.

About this clone: Within the sample, other DNA sequences also encode this same CDR3. The chain combines TRBV5-1 with TRBJ2-7; 11 bases fit TRBD2. The CDR3 contains 16 residues. From germline, CDR1 is SGHRS and CDR2 YFSETQ. Trimming at V came to 1 base and at J to 4 bases, leaving 7 bases not matched to a gene. The DNA for the CDR3 is TGCGCCAGCAGCTTGTTAGCGGGAGGGCCTGGTTACGAGCAGTACTTC. Translating it yields CASSLLAGGPGYEQYF.

This clone came up many times. The chain carries TRBV9 and TRBJ1-4; D unclear. This CDR3 has 13 amino acids. Germline CDR1 SGDLS, CDR2 YYNGEE. V was clipped by 7 bases and J by 0 bases, with 7 bases between them. Here the CDR3 reads CASGVPTNEKLFF. The DNA of the CDR3 is TGTGCCAGCGGAGTCCCAACTAATGAAAAACTGTTTTTT.

The rearrangement links TRBV27 to TRBJ2-4, with D uncertain. This CDR3 contains 14 residues. CDR1 and CDR2 (germline): MNHEY, SMNVEV (reference sequence). V was trimmed by 6 bases and J by 14 bases, leaving 23 bases between them. In DNA form, the CDR3 reads TGTGCCAGCAGCTCCCCCGGCTTGCATGGGCGGAAGTACTTC. This gives the protein CASSSPGLHGRKYF.

This clone was recorded many times. This chain joins TRBV10-2 and TRBJ1-4, with unresolved D. The V end was cut by 3 bases, the J end by 8 bases, with 10 bases between. Germline-derived CDR1 and CDR2 are WSHSY and SAAADI. The CDR3 length is 13 residues. As DNA, the CDR3 is TGCGCCAGCAGTGAATGGGCTGAGGAAAAACTGTTTTTT. Encoded protein: CASSEWAEEKLFF.

This sequence joins TRBV29-1 and TRBJ2-1; 7 positions agree with TRBD2. The CDR3 has 13 residues. V was pared by 4 bases and J by 6 bases, with 6 bases of the junction left unmatched. The V gene's germline CDR1 is SQVTM and CDR2 ANQGSEA. The CDR3 nucleotides read TGCAGCGTTGCGTCTAGCGGATCCAATGAGCAGTTCTTC. This translates into CSVASSGSNEQFF.

DNA for the CDR3: TGTGCCAGCAGTTTAAGGGTTGGTGAGCAGTTCTTC. It translates to CASSLRVGEQFF. The V gene is TRBV27, the J gene TRBJ2-1; unclear D gene. CDR3 size: 12 residues. V gave up 2 bases and J gave up 9 bases, with 8 bases separating them. Germline V gene data show CDR1 as MNHEY and CDR2 as SMNVEV (reference sequence).

The count of this clone is one. This is likely an artifact of a read error, given a far larger clone one base away. The rearrangement links TRBV29-1 to TRBJ1-1, with D tentatively TRBD1 (5 bases). The germline V gene has CDR1 SQVTM and CDR2 ANQGSEA. The CDR3 sequence is 14 residues long. The CDR3 DNA is TGCAGCGCTACCAAGCAGGGCAGGCGCTTCGGGGCTTCCTTT. Its protein product is CSATKQGRRFGASF.

This clone was counted only a few times. The V call is TRBV11-2, the J call TRBJ2-7; D might be TRBD2 (5 bases). The V and J ends lost 0 bases and 3 bases respectively, with 21 bases between them. This CDR3 comprises 18 residues. Germline-derived CDR1 and CDR2 are SGHAT and FQNNGV. As DNA, the CDR3 is TGTGCCAGCAGCTTAGAGGGCCAGAACGTAGCGAAAAGCTACGAGCAGTACTTC. Protein: CASSLEGQNVAKSYEQYF.

The chain couples TRBV2 to TRBJ2-3; D is unresolved. The CDR3 has 13 residues. In germline, CDR1 is SNHLY, CDR2 FYNNEI. V was trimmed by 2 bases and J by 1 base, leaving 4 bases between them. CDR3 region: CASSEQGTDTQYF. DNA for the CDR3: TGTGCCAGCAGTGAACAGGGCACAGATACGCAGTATTTT. The entire variable domain, with the rest obtained from reference TRBV2 and TRBJ2-3, is as follows: EPEVTQTPSHQVTQMGQEVILRCVPISNHLYFYWYRQILGQKVEFLVSFYNNEISEKSEIFDDQFSVERPDGSNFTLKIRSTKLEDSAMYFCASSEQGTDTQYFGPGTRLTVL.

J is TRBJ1-5 and V is TRBV21-1; the table calls TRBD1, which could not be checked here. TRBV21-1 is a known pseudogene. The CDR3 spans 11 residues. This chain's CDR3 is CASNQGQPQHF. In DNA, the CDR3 is TGTGCCAGCAACCAGGGTCAGCCCCAGCATTTT.

The V and J genes are TRBV18 and TRBJ1-2; D not certain. The CDR3 is 18 residues long. CDR1 is KGHSH and CDR2 is LQKENI in the germline V gene. The V and J ends lost 0 bases and 0 bases respectively, with 17 bases between them. CDR3 sequence: CASSPPGVRYTTNYGYTF. The CDR3 nucleotides are TGTGCCAGCTCACCACCTGGGGTACGCTACACTACTAACTATGGCTACACCTTC.

The chain combines TRBV27 with TRBJ2-7; D remains ambiguous. CDR1 is MNHEY and CDR2 is SMNVEV in the germline V gene (reference sequence). The V end was cut by 5 bases, the J end by 3 bases, with 17 bases between. The CDR3 is 15 amino acids. The CDR3: CASSIRFGGYYEQYF. The CDR3 DNA sequence: TGTGCCAGCAGTATCCGCTTCGGTGGGTACTACGAGCAGTACTTC.

Comment on this clone: This may stem from a read error, because a much larger clone lies one nucleotide away. In the same sample, other DNA sequences code for this CDR3. The chain combines TRBV30 with TRBJ2-6, with D possibly TRBD1 on 5 matching bases. Looked up from germline, CDR1 is GTSNPN and CDR2 is SVGIG (reference sequence). The CDR3 is 15 residues long. The CDR3 loop reads CAWKSPLTGANVLTF. The CDR3, as DNA: TGTGCCTGGAAGTCACCCCTGACTGGGGCCAACGTCCTGACTTTT.

This clone has only a few counts. V is TRBV28 and J is TRBJ2-7; TRBD1 might be the D (5 bases). Germline assignment: CDR1 MDHEN and CDR2 SYDVKM. The CDR3 totals 14 residues. The germline V and J ends were trimmed by 10 bases and 3 bases, with 19 bases remaining between them. The CDR3 nucleotides are TGTGCCACCCAAAGGGGCAGGGCAAACTACGAGCAGTACTTC. This translates into CATQRGRANYEQYF.

This clone was seen many times. The V call is TRBV9, the J call TRBJ2-1; the match to TRBD1 covers 10 bases. The V segment lost 3 bases and the J segment 10 bases; nucleotides outside the gene matches: 7. Germline lookup yields CDR1 SGDLS and CDR2 YYNGEE. The CDR3 totals 14 residues. In nucleotides, the CDR3 is TGTGCCAGCAGCGAGGGGACAGGGGATGGGGAGCAGTTCTTC. Its protein is CASSEGTGDGEQFF. The variable domain in full, with the rest retrieved from reference TRBV9 and TRBJ2-1, is DSGVTQTPKHLITATGQRVTLRCSPRSGDLSVYWYQQSLDQGLQFLIQYYNGEERAKGNILERFSAQQFPDLHSELNLSSLELGDSALYFCASSEGTGDGEQFFGPGTRLTVL.

This clone was observed at least ten times. J is TRBJ1-4 and V is TRBV27; D is undetermined. Germline V lookup: CDR1 MNHEY, CDR2 SMNVEV (reference sequence). The CDR3 consists of 13 residues. Trimming left V 3 bases short and J 7 bases short, with 9 bases between. The CDR3 nucleotides are TGTGCCAGCAGTTTGCTCGGGAGTGAAAAACTGTTTTTT. Its protein is CASSLLGSEKLFF.

This chain uses TRBV25-1 with TRBJ2-6; D ambiguous. Germline V gene sequence: CDR1 MGHDK, CDR2 SYGVNS. The CDR3 consists of 13 residues. Trimming removed 9 bases from V and 0 bases from J, with 6 bases in between. CDR3 coding DNA: TGTGCCAGTGGAACCTCTGGGGCCAACGTCCTGACTTTC. Its translation: CASGTSGANVLTF.